The entry below gives a single T cell receptor beta chain sequence along with its context. This entry belongs to a study of human T cells and chemical hapten exposure. TCRdb re-called the RACE reads with MiXCR, one entry per CDR3 protein. The table has some 180,000 distinct CDR3 sequences, roughly a quarter seen once; the top ten hold approximately 2.5%. Indicated time point: patch test 3, about 24 weeks after DPC sensitization. The treatment: therapeutic diphenylcyclopropenone sensitization with weekly scalp DPC. Blood sampling occurred before each patch-test application. V lost 5 bases and J lost 5, with 24 bases in between. The CDR3 is 17 amino acids. Per germline, CDR1 SGHTA and CDR2 FQGNSA.

The genes are TRBV7-2 and TRBJ2-5, with a possible D match to TRBD2 (5 bases). This sequence was found in a woman between 40 and 50 years old with alopecia areata. Some clones in this sample may be carry-over from other donors' samples. Sequences were derived from whole blood, sampled in connection with sensitization to the hapten diphenylcyclopropenone (DPC). CDR3 amino acids: CASSRTGGRRNGETQYF. DNA for the CDR3: TGTGCCAGCAGCCGGACGGGTGGCCGGAGGAACGGCGAGACCCAGTACTTC.